The rows below give T cell receptor beta chains drawn from one sample of a study of T cell changes during pregnancy in multiple sclerosis. Repertoires were generated with immunoSEQ multiplex PCR, while TCRdb's copy carries only in-frame clones and drops some. This sample has approximately 50,000 clones, with about 92% found just once. The material sequenced was CD4+ T cells from peripheral blood mononuclear cells, taken in the third trimester of pregnancy. Every receptor here comes from a female donor with multiple sclerosis, enrolled in a pregnancy study. Each CDR3 is given with its conserved first and last residue. Fields, in order: V gene, CDR3 protein.

V: TRBV10-3
CDR3: CAISIVAGGSYNEQFF

V: TRBV5-1
CDR3: CASSRRAGGPEQFF

V: TRBV5-1
CDR3: CASSWELGFGEQYF

V: TRBV6-1
CDR3: CASSGGTFTYEQYF

V: TRBV28
CDR3: CASKGQVYNEQFF

V: TRBV7-9
CDR3: CASSFASAGDFQETQYF

V: TRBV19
CDR3: CASSIYPFDRTTNEKLFF

V: TRBV9
CDR3: CASSLSISFELSSYNEQFF

V: TRBV6-1
CDR3: CASSERTSGRASVSYEQYF

V: TRBV6-1
CDR3: CASSATYTDTQYF

V: TRBV2
CDR3: CASLFLRDSYEQYF

V: TRBV11-2
CDR3: CASSLHRPYEQYF

V: TRBV7-3
CDR3: CASSLGGPLQETQYF

V: TRBV5-1
CDR3: CASSAGGGKNSLHYEQYF

V: TRBV11-2
CDR3: CASSGGPSGRPGRRELFF

V: TRBV28
CDR3: CASSFNLGGVYEQYF